A single sample is the source of the 9 T cell receptor beta chains below, sequenced in a study of post-analysis software for immune sequencing data. Overall study findings and caveats: About five TRBV segments, including TRBV5-6, TRBV5-1 and TRBV20-1, were more frequent in patients than controls.

Tagging with unique molecular identifiers was a feature of the TCR beta cDNA libraries. TCRdb passed the PCR reads through MiXCR, listing each CDR3 protein once. The sample has hundreds of thousands of distinct CDR3 sequences, about 27% seen once; the top ten hold 0.55% to 0.65%. No cognate antigen is known for these TCRs. Material: blood. All receptors come from a girl aged 5-17 years with multiple sclerosis.

This clonotype was seen a few times. The chain uses TRBV6-2 or TRBV6-3 and TRBJ2-1; TRBD2 might be the D (5 bases). Germline-derived CDR1 and CDR2 are MNHEY and SVGEGT. This CDR3 region has 13 residues. V dropped 2 bases and J dropped 9 bases, with 11 bases sitting between them. CDR3 region: CASSYRRVGEQFF. CDR3 in DNA: TGTGCCAGCAGTTACAGGCGGGTAGGTGAGCAGTTCTTC.

This chain joins TRBV28 and TRBJ2-1; TRBD1 matches at 10 bases. The CDR3 runs to 14 residues. Trimming cost V 6 bases and J 10 bases; bases outside gene matches: 9. Germline V gene sequence: CDR1 MDHEN, CDR2 SYDVKM. The CDR3 here is CASRGRDRGYEQFF. In nucleotides, the CDR3 is TGTGCCAGCAGGGGACGGGACAGGGGCTACGAGCAGTTCTTC.

In its sample, this clonotype was seen a few times. The rearrangement links TRBV11-2 to TRBJ1-1; D is possibly TRBD1 (6 bases). This CDR3 spans 17 amino acids. Germline CDR1 SGHAT, CDR2 FQNNGV. V dropped 4 bases and J dropped 1 base, with 19 bases sitting between them. The CDR3 bases are TGTGCCAGCAGCTGGGGGGGCAGCCTAGGGTCGAACACTGAAGCTTTCTTT. This encodes CASSWGGSLGSNTEAFF.

V gene TRBV7-8 combines with J gene TRBJ2-7; the match to TRBD2 covers 11 bases. V shed 4 bases and J 5 bases; nucleotides not matched to a gene: 10. This CDR3 contains 16 residues. The germline gives CDR1 SGHVS, CDR2 FQNEAQ. The DNA of the CDR3 is TGTGCCAGCAGCTCCCCCATAGCGGGAGGGATCCACGAGCAGTACTTC. This codes for CASSSPIAGGIHEQYF.

This clonotype was observed a handful of times. V usage is TRBV7-8 and J usage is TRBJ2-1; D call uncertain. With 1 base removed from V and 6 bases from J, the gap between germline ends came to 7 bases. The CDR3 consists of 13 residues. CDR1 is SGHVS and CDR2 is FQNEAQ in the germline V gene. The CDR3 DNA reads as TGTGCCAGCAGCTTAGAGGTCTTCAATGAGCAGTTCTTC. It encodes CASSLEVFNEQFF.

The chain links TRBV20-1 to TRBJ2-5, with 7 bases lining up with TRBD1. CDR1 is DFQATT and CDR2 is SNEGSKA in the germline V gene (reference sequence). The CDR3 is made up of 12 amino acids. Trimming removed 6 bases from V and 3 bases from J; junction bases left unmatched: 4. This CDR3 reads CSATGTEETQYF. CDR3 nucleotide sequence: TGCAGTGCGACCGGGACAGAAGAGACCCAGTACTTC.

This clonotype was seen more than once but under ten times. The chain uses TRBV6-5 and TRBJ1-2, with D unresolved. V lost 0 bases and J lost 3, with 8 bases in between. The CDR3 totals 14 residues. The V gene's germline CDR1 is MNHEY and CDR2 SVGAGI. The CDR3 protein is CASSYSGSYYGYTF. DNA for the CDR3: TGTGCCAGCAGTTACTCCGGCAGCTACTATGGCTACACCTTC.

This clonotype has more than one count but fewer than ten. The J gene is TRBJ2-7, the V gene TRBV20-1; D is undetermined. V was cut by 3 bases and J by 0 bases, with 15 bases left in between. The CDR3 runs to 15 residues. In germline, CDR1 is DFQATT, CDR2 SNEGSKA (reference sequence). The CDR3 sequence is CSARLWAVLSYEQYF. In DNA form, the CDR3 reads TGCAGTGCTAGGTTATGGGCAGTTCTCTCCTACGAGCAGTACTTC.

About this clonotype: This may come from a read error, since a much larger clone is one base off. V usage is TRBV10-1 and J usage is TRBJ1-1, with 7 positions matching TRBD1. The J segment lost 4 bases and the V segment lost 6 bases, leaving 8 bases of the junction unmatched. The CDR3 has 14 residues. Germline V gives CDR1 WNHNN, CDR2 SYGVQD (reference sequence). This chain's CDR3 is CASRPTGLGTEAFF. The CDR3 DNA reads TGCGCCAGCAGGCCGACAGGGCTGGGCACTGAAGCTTTCTTT.